This T cell receptor (beta chain) was documented in a study of T cell repertoires in cytomegalovirus infection (dated by TCRdb to between 2017 and 2020). General notes on the study: Recently identified HLA-C-restricted CMV epitopes, whose presentation resists viral immunomodulation, were targeted by peptide stimulations together with well-studied HLA-B-restricted epitopes. Donor HLA type was relevant to the analysis, as public TCR beta signatures indicated carriage of CMV infection together with the matching HLA type.

Taken with the paper, the label for treatment or condition translates to: in vitro stimulation with specific CMV peptide epitopes to enrich CMV-specific T cells. TCRdb names Illumina HiSeq 1500 as the instrument used. The public reads were reanalyzed by TCRdb: fastp trimming at Q25, MiXCR alignment, in-frame beta chains only. Rows are unified per CDR3 protein, each entry keeping the most common DNA and genes. For this sample the table gives around 340,000 distinct CDR3 sequences, of which 25% to 30% were detected only once. Over 15% of the sample comes from the top ten. The germline V gene provides CDR1 KGHSH and CDR2 LQKENI. The CDR3, cysteine through phenylalanine, is 16 amino acids long. The entry retains the CDR3 DNA only, 48 bases that are in frame from base 1. V is shortened by 3 bases, J by 7 bases, and the region joining them spans 22 bases. To note about this clonotype: This receptor's antigen is unknown. No much larger clone exists at a distance of one base, and base qualities are not known.

The study at large found these results: The ex vivo response was dominated by HLA-C-restricted CMV-specific TCR beta clonotypes, which also provided the single most frequent clonotype in two of eight donors. In both this cohort and an independent roughly 400-donor cohort, the cumulative frequency of public TCR beta family members distinguished carriers of CMV infection plus the relevant HLA type.

The clonotype comes from a human donor in good health (CMV status not recorded). Some clones in this sample may be carry-over from other donors' samples. This sample comprised cultured PBMCs, obtained from culture after CMV antigen stimulation. The rearrangement joined TRBV18 to TRBJ2-7, and the D gene may be TRBD2, 5 bases matching. The nucleotide sequence is given as TGTGCCAGCTCACCCCGAATTGTAGGCTCAGGCGGGGAGCAGTACTTC. It specifies CASSPRIVGSGGEQYF.